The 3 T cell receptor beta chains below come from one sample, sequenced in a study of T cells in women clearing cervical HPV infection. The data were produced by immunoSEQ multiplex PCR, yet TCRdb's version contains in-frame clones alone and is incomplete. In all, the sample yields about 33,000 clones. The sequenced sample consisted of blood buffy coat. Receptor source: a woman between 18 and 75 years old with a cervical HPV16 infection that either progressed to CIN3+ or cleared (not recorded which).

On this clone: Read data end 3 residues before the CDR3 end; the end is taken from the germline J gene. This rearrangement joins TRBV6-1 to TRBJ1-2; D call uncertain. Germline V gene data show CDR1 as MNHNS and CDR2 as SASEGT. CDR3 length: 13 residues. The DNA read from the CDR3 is TGTGCCAGCAGTGAAGGGGATGCGGGTGAC. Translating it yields CASSEGDAGD. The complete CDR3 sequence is CASSEGDAGDYTF.

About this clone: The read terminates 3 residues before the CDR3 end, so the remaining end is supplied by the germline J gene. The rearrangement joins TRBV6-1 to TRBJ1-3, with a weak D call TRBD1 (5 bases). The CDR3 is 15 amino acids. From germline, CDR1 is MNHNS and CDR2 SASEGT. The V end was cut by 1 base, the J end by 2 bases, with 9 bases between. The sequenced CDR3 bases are TGTGCCAGCAGTGAAGTCGGGGGGACTGGAAACACC. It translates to CASSEVGGTGNT. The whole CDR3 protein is CASSEVGGTGNTIYF.

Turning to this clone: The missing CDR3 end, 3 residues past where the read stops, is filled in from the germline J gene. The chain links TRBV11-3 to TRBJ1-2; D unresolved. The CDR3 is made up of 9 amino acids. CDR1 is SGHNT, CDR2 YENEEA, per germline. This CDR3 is CALERGYTF. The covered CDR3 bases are TGTGCCCTAGAAAGAGGC. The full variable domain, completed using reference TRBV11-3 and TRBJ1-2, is EAGVVQSPRYKIIEKKQPVAFWCNPISGHNTLYWYLQNLGQGPELLIRYENEEAVDDSQLPKDRFSAERLKGVDSTLKIQPAELGDSAVYLCALERGYTFGSGTRLTVV.